The sequence of this T cell receptor beta chain was determined in a study of response to subunit inactivated influenza vaccine. Broader study findings: The study's authors posited that every seasonal influenza vaccination enlists few new T cells.

MiXCR, applied by TCRdb to the RT-PCR reads, yields one record per CDR3 protein. The repertoire consists of about 780,000 distinct CDR3 sequences, with approximately 18% occurring once and the leading ten covering around 9.9%. With respect to this clonotype: Its cognate antigen is unknown.

CDR1 MNHEY and CDR2 SVGEGT come from the germline V gene. This CDR3 comprises 16 residues. V lost 2 bases and J 0 bases, leaving 12 bases between the germline ends. This TCR was sampled from a middle-aged man who received an inactivated influenza vaccine. V is TRBV6-2 or TRBV6-3 and J is TRBJ2-3; weak D call: TRBD2 (6 bases). Sequencing was performed on PBMCs from blood, taken more than 4 days after vaccination. In nucleotides, the CDR3 is TGTGCCAGCAGTTACAAACTGGGAGGAAGCACAGATACGCAGTATTTT. Amino acids: CASSYKLGGSTDTQYF.